The entry below describes one T cell receptor beta chain. Its antigen is still unknown. The data are from a study of blood T cells in healthy people across ages. The V gene's germline CDR1 is MNHNY and CDR2 SVGAGI (reference sequence). This CDR3 is built from 14 residues. Trimming left V 6 bases short and J 6 bases short, with 17 bases between. Using a J-beta primer mix together with a sample-barcoded 5' primer, a second PCR was run for roughly 7 to 11 cycles. Using its own MiXCR run on the 5' RACE reads, TCRdb lists one record per CDR3 protein. In the table there are around 1.7 million distinct CDR3 sequences, roughly 27% of which are singletons. Study-wide results and limits: Across the age range, TCR beta diversity per million T cells fell in a roughly linear way.

This receptor was obtained from a woman in her 30s in good health. Specimen: blood. The V gene is TRBV6-6, the J gene TRBJ1-1; D gene uncertain. The DNA for the CDR3 is TGTGCCAGCAGGAGCATCGCAGGTCTCGCTGAAGCTTTCTTT. This encodes CASRSIAGLAEAFF.